This record covers a single T cell receptor beta chain. Its antigen is not identified. This sample is drawn from a study of siplizumab effects on memory and regulatory T cells. In the mixed lymphocyte reaction, cells were cocultured for 6 to 7 days at 37°C. CFSE-labelled responders and Violet Dye-labelled stimulators, both PBMCs, were mixed 1:1. Overall study findings and caveats: Greater diversity than memory cells seemed evident in naive T cells, which also appeared to be major alloresponse contributors. Significantly reduced by siplizumab was the cumulative frequency of alloreactive sequences, namely those traceable to unstimulated CD4+ memory cells. Sequences below about 10^-5 frequency were poorly captured, and few alloreactive clones mapped to unstimulated subsets.

The CDR3 length is 15 residues. Per the germline V gene, CDR1 is SGDLS and CDR2 is YYNGEE. V lost 0 bases, J lost 2 bases, and 8 bases lay in between. Data came from immunoSEQ multiplex PCR; TCRdb stores just in-frame clones and leaves some out. The table records more than 800 clones, about 78% of them present only once. The sequenced material came from CFSE-low (dividing) CD8+ T cells sorted from an allogeneic mixed lymphocyte reaction. The receptor comes from a human donor in good health; the cells came from an allogeneic mixed lymphocyte reaction. This chain uses TRBV9 with TRBJ1-4; TRBD1 is a possible D gene (5 bases). The CDR3 sequence is CASSVEGATNEKLFF. CDR3 DNA: TGTGCCAGCAGCGTAGAAGGGGCCACTAATGAAAAACTGTTTTTT.